A selection of T cell receptor beta chains follows, all from one sample in a study of blood T cell repertoires in COVID-19. The assay was immunoSEQ multiplex PCR, and TCRdb's table has in-frame clones only and misses some. The sample lists roughly 150,000 clones, 80% to 90% occurring once. Sequences were obtained from PBMCs or T cells enriched from blood (not recorded which). All receptors come from a man aged 50 to 60 who had recovered from COVID-19. The CDR3 runs from the conserved cysteine through the conserved F or W. D genes are given only for firm matches. Size values are once, few and many counts, or a class for expanded clones, and some rows have none.

V gene,D gene,J gene,clone size,CDR3 protein,CDR3 DNA
TRBV20-1,TRBD1,TRBJ1-5,.,CSASPTGGQPQHF,TGCAGTGCTAGTCCTACAGGGGGTCAGCCCCAGCATTTT
TRBV6-4,.,TRBJ1-2,.,CASSVGQDYGYTF,TGTGCCAGCAGTGTTGGGCAGGACTATGGCTACACCTTC
TRBV2,.,TRBJ2-3,.,CAGRRERKTTDTQYF,TGTGCCGGGCGTCGGGAGCGGAAGACCACAGATACGCAGTATTTT
TRBV19,.,TRBJ1-5,few,CASSIVGVHQPQHF,TGTGCCAGTAGTATAGTAGGGGTCCATCAGCCCCAGCATTTT
TRBV7-6,TRBD1,TRBJ2-7,.,CASSWGTGSYEQYF,TGTGCCAGCAGCTGGGGGACAGGGTCCTACGAGCAGTACTTC
TRBV13,TRBD1,TRBJ1-4,.,CASGIQGKGEEKLFF,TGTGCCAGCGGAATACAGGGGAAGGGGGAGGAAAAACTGTTTTTT
TRBV7-6,TRBD2,TRBJ2-1,few,CASSRDYYNEQFF,TGTGCCAGCAGTCGGGACTACTACAATGAGCAGTTCTTC
TRBV12-3/TRBV12-4,.,TRBJ1-5,.,CASSFRGKGPQHF,TGTGCCAGCAGTTTCCGGGGAAAGGGGCCCCAGCATTTT
TRBV28,.,TRBJ1-2,once,CASSLSLVPGNYGYTF,TGTGCCAGCAGTTTATCACTGGTGCCAGGGAACTATGGCTACACCTTC
TRBV3-1/TRBV3-2,TRBD2,TRBJ2-3,.,CASSRLQRGVSTDTQYF,TGTGCCAGCAGCCGTCTCCAGCGGGGGGTAAGCACAGATACGCAGTATTTT
TRBV7-2,TRBD1,TRBJ1-6,.,CASSSRLSRGRDSPLHF,TGTGCCAGCAGCTCCCGTTTGTCGAGGGGGCGGGATTCACCCCTCCACTTT
TRBV11-2,.,TRBJ2-2,.,CASSAASLTGTGELFF,TGTGCCAGCAGCGCCGCTTCCCTCACAGGGACCGGGGAGCTGTTTTTT
TRBV4-2,TRBD2,TRBJ2-3,.,CASSRTIAGSDTDTQYF,TGTGCCAGCAGCCGGACCATAGCGGGGTCAGACACAGATACGCAGTATTTT
TRBV7-8,.,TRBJ1-1,.,CASSLLTGDTEAFF,TGTGCCAGCAGCCTGTTGACAGGAGACACTGAAGCTTTCTTT
TRBV28,TRBD1,TRBJ1-2,once,CASRPTSGQSYGYTF,TGTGCCAGCAGACCCACGTCGGGACAGAGCTATGGCTACACCTTC
TRBV12-3/TRBV12-4,.,TRBJ2-1,.,CASTPLGGEQFF,TGTGCCAGCACTCCGTTAGGCGGTGAGCAGTTCTTC
TRBV27,.,TRBJ1-1,.,CASSSRGSTEAFF,TGTGCCAGCAGTTCGAGGGGGAGCACTGAAGCTTTCTTT
TRBV18,TRBD2,TRBJ2-7,once,CASSPRAGGVGEQYF,TGTGCCAGCTCACCACGTGCGGGAGGAGTGGGGGAGCAGTACTTC
TRBV19,.,TRBJ1-4,.,CASSIGVGPEKLFF,TGTGCCAGTAGTATCGGGGTGGGTCCGGAAAAACTGTTTTTT
TRBV29-1,.,TRBJ1-1,.,CSVALYSEAFF,TGCAGCGTTGCGTTATATTCTGAAGCTTTCTTT
TRBV24-1,TRBD2,TRBJ2-7,.,CARPTGGNSLDEQYF,TGTGCCAGACCCACCGGGGGGAACAGCTTGGACGAGCAGTACTTC
TRBV15,.,TRBJ1-1,.,CATSSSGWGDTEAFF,TGTGCCACCAGCTCGTCCGGCTGGGGGGACACTGAAGCTTTCTTT
TRBV25-1,.,TRBJ1-5,.,CASSEVGLGQPQHF,TGTGCCAGCAGTGAAGTGGGGCTGGGTCAGCCCCAGCATTTT
TRBV7-8,.,TRBJ1-2,few,CASSLGMTGDYGYTF,TGTGCCAGCAGCTTGGGGATGACAGGCGACTATGGCTACACCTTC
TRBV3-1/TRBV3-2,TRBD1,TRBJ2-5,.,CASSLPGGVETQYF,TGTGCCAGCAGCCTACCAGGGGGCGTGGAGACCCAGTACTTC
TRBV5-4,TRBD1,TRBJ1-3,.,CASSPGQGFSGNTIYF,TGTGCCAGCAGTCCGGGACAGGGTTTCTCTGGAAACACCATATATTTT
TRBV20-1,TRBD1,TRBJ2-2,.,CSASATGSGGELFF,TGCAGTGCTAGTGCGACAGGGTCTGGCGGGGAGCTGTTTTTT
TRBV19,.,TRBJ2-1,.,CASTAQGSYNEQFF,TGTGCCAGTACCGCACAGGGTTCCTACAATGAGCAGTTCTTC
TRBV27,.,TRBJ1-1,.,CASSFAGRMGTEAFF,TGTGCCAGCAGTTTCGCCGGCAGGATGGGCACTGAAGCTTTCTTT
TRBV5-6,TRBD1,TRBJ1-2,.,CASYTGGDGYTF,TGTGCCAGCTATACAGGGGGAGATGGCTACACCTTC
TRBV9,TRBD1,TRBJ1-1,.,CASSARTGVNTEAFF,TGTGCCAGCAGCGCCCGGACAGGAGTGAACACTGAAGCTTTCTTT
TRBV11-2,TRBD2,TRBJ2-5,.,CASSLIAGGHQETQYF,TGTGCCAGCAGCTTAATAGCGGGGGGCCACCAAGAGACCCAGTACTTC
TRBV19,.,TRBJ2-3,.,CASNPLAGTDTQYF,TGTGCCAGTAATCCACTCGCGGGCACAGATACGCAGTATTTT
TRBV5-1,TRBD1,TRBJ1-1,.,CASKVQGANTEAFF,TGCGCCAGCAAAGTACAGGGGGCGAACACTGAAGCTTTCTTT
TRBV28,.,TRBJ1-1,.,CASSLLTPRSTEAFF,TGTGCCAGCAGTTTATTGACCCCACGGAGCACTGAAGCTTTCTTT
TRBV28,.,TRBJ2-2,.,CASSLGGLTGELFF,TGTGCCAGCAGTTTGGGGGGGCTCACCGGGGAGCTGTTTTTT
TRBV3-1/TRBV3-2,.,TRBJ1-1,.,CASSETFLLEAFF,TGTGCCAGCAGCGAGACATTTCTCCTTGAAGCTTTCTTT
TRBV5-1,.,TRBJ1-6,.,CASSSGNSPLHF,TGCGCCAGCAGTTCAGGGAATTCACCCCTCCACTTT
TRBV2,.,TRBJ1-2,.,CASSDTETYGYTF,TGTGCCAGCAGTGACACAGAAACCTATGGCTACACCTTC
TRBV5-4,.,TRBJ2-1,.,CASSPGNQPYNEQFF,TGTGCCAGCAGCCCCGGGAATCAGCCCTACAATGAGCAGTTCTTC
TRBV7-2,TRBD1,TRBJ2-3,.,CASTPNGQVGRDTQYF,TGTGCCAGCACCCCCAATGGACAGGTGGGGAGAGATACGCAGTATTTT
TRBV4-3,.,TRBJ1-3,.,CASSQDRTSSGNTIYF,TGCGCCAGCAGCCAAGACCGAACGAGCTCTGGAAACACCATATATTTT
TRBV19,TRBD1,TRBJ1-1,.,CASSNIDRERAFF,TGTGCCAGTAGTAACATAGACAGGGAGAGAGCTTTCTTT
TRBV5-1,.,TRBJ1-4,once,CASSLTGIVEKLFF,TGCGCCAGCAGCCTCACAGGGATAGTTGAAAAACTGTTTTTT
TRBV4-3,.,TRBJ1-2,.,CASSQNKVQGYYGYTF,TGCGCCAGCAGCCAAAATAAGGTACAGGGTTACTATGGCTACACCTTC
TRBV3-1/TRBV3-2,.,TRBJ1-2,few,CASSHAQDYGYTF,TGTGCCAGCAGCCATGCTCAGGACTATGGCTACACCTTC
TRBV25-1,.,TRBJ1-6,.,CASSESWGRANSPLHF,TGTGCCAGCAGTGAATCTTGGGGCAGGGCTAATTCACCCCTCCACTTT
TRBV6-5,.,TRBJ2-3,.,CASRSNSDTQYF,TGTGCCAGCAGATCAAACTCTGATACGCAGTATTTT
TRBV27,.,TRBJ1-6,.,CASSLRDTNSPLHF,TGTGCCAGCAGTTTAAGGGACACAAATTCACCCCTCCACTTT
TRBV5-5,TRBD1,TRBJ2-2,few,CASSLVGQRTGELFF,TGTGCCAGCAGCTTGGTGGGACAGCGCACCGGGGAGCTGTTTTTT